This T cell receptor beta chain derives from a study of T cell repertoires in cytomegalovirus infection (dated by TCRdb to the late 2010s). For the study in its entirety: Peptide stimulations targeted recently identified HLA-C-restricted CMV epitopes, whose presentation resists viral immunomodulation, together with well-studied HLA-B-restricted epitopes. Donor HLA type was relevant to the analysis, as public TCR beta signatures indicated carriage of CMV infection together with the matching HLA type. Results the study describes overall, beyond this receptor: Cumulative frequency of public TCR beta family members discriminated carriers of CMV infection plus the relevant HLA type in this cohort and an independent roughly 340-donor cohort. The ex vivo response was dominated by HLA-C-restricted CMV-specific TCR beta clonotypes, and the single most frequent clonotype in two of eight donors was supplied by these HLA-C-restricted clonotypes.

This clonotype has just one count. What this receptor recognizes is not known. No much larger clonotype is one base removed from it; base qualities were not supplied. One read alone makes for weak evidence. Sequencing was performed on an Illumina HiSeq 1500. TCRdb handled the public reads itself, with Q25 trimming in fastp and clone calling in MiXCR, and kept productive beta chains. Every CDR3 protein is listed once, alongside the most common genes and DNA of its rows. Counted in this sample were just over 450,000 distinct CDR3 sequences; under 55% of them appeared once. The ten largest clones take up 35% to 50% of the sample. The treatment or condition label on this specimen signifies: in vitro stimulation with specific CMV peptide epitopes to enrich CMV-specific T cells. The clonotype comes from a human donor in good health (CMV status not recorded). Some clones in this sample may be carry-over from other donors' samples. The sample consisted of cultured PBMCs, taken from culture after CMV antigen stimulation.

For the CDR3, the sequence is CASSQEGTGGRYEQYF. In nucleotide form, the sequence is TGCGCCAGCAGCCAAGAAGGGACGGGGGGGAGGTACGAGCAGTACTTC. The sequence is built from TRBV4-1 and TRBJ2-7; 8 of the junction bases match TRBD2. The CDR3, from cysteine to phenylalanine, totals 16 residues. The DNA shown is the 48-base CDR3, in frame from base 1. Germline trimming: 0 bases from V, 4 bases from J; junction bases outside gene matches: 8. CDR1 and CDR2 are drawn from the germline V gene: MGHRA, YSYEKL.